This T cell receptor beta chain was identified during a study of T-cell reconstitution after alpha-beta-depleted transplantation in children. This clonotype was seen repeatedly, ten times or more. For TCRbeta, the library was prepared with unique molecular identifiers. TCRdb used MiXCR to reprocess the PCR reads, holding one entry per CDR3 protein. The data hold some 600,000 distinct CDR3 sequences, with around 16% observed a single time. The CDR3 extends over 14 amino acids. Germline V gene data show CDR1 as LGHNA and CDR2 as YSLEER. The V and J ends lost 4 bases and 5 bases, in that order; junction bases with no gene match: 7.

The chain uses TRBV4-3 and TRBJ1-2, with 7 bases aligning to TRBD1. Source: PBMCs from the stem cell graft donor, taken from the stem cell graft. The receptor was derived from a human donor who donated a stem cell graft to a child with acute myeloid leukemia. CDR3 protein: CASSPGTESYGYTF. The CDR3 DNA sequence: TGCGCCAGCAGCCCTGGGACAGAATCTTATGGCTACACCTTC.